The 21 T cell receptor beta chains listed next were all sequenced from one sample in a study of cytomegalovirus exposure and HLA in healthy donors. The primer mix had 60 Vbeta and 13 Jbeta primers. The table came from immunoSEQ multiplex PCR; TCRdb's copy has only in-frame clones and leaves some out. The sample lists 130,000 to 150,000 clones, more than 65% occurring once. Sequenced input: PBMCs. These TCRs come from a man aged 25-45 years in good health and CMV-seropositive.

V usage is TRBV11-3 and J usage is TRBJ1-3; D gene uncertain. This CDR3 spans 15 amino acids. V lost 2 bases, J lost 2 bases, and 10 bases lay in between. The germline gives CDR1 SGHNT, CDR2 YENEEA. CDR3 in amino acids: CASSLHSTTGNTIYF. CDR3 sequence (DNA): TGTGCCAGCAGCTTACACAGTACGACTGGAAACACCATATATTTT.

The CDR3 nucleotides read TGTGCCTGGAGTGTACCTTTCGTGACAGCGCAAGAGACCCAGTACTTC. Translation gives CAWSVPFVTAQETQYF. The V call is TRBV30, the J call TRBJ2-5; D perhaps matches TRBD1 (5 bases). Germline V gene data show CDR1 as GTSNPN and CDR2 as SVGIG (reference sequence). The germline V and J ends were trimmed by 0 bases and 2 bases, with 16 bases remaining between them. The CDR3 runs 16 residues.

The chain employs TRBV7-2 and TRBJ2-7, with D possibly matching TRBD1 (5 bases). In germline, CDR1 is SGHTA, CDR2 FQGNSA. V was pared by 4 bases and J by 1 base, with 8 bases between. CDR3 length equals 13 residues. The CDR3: CASSYDRSYEQYF. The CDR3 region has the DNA TGTGCCAGCAGCTACGACAGATCCTACGAGCAGTACTTC.

The CDR3 nucleotides read TGTGCCAGCAGTGGCCCGCAGGAGACCCAGTACTTC. Protein sequence: CASSGPQETQYF. This chain joins TRBV6-4 and TRBJ2-5, with D hard to call. The germline V gene has CDR1 MRHNA and CDR2 SNTAGT. This CDR3 comprises 12 residues. V lost 4 bases, J lost 5 bases, and 8 bases lay in between.

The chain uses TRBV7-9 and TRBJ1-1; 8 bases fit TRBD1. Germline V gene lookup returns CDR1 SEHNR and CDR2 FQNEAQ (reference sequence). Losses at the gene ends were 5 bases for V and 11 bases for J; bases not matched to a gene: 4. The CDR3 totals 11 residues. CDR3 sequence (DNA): TGTGCCAGCAGCCCGGGGACAGGCGCTTTCTTT. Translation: CASSPGTGAFF. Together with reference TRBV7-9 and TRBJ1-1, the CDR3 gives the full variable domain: DTGVSQNPRHKITKRGQNVTFRCDPISEHNRLYWYRQTLGQGPEFLTYFQNEAQLEKSRLLSDRFSAERPKGSFSTLEIQRTEQGDSAMYLCASSPGTGAFFGQGTRLTVV.

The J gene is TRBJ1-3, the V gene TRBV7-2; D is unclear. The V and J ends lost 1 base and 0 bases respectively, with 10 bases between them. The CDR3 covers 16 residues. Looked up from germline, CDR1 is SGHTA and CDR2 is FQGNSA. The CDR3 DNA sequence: TGTGCCAGCAGCTTAGAGGCAGGCTACTCTGGAAACACCATATATTTT. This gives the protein CASSLEAGYSGNTIYF.

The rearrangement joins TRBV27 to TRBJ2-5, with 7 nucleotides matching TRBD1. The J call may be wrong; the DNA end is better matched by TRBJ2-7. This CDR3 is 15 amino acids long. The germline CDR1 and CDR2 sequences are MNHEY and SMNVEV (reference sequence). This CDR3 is CASSYEAGGLYEQYF. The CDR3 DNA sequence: TGTGCCAGCAGTTATGAGGCAGGGGGATTGTACGAGCAGTACTTC.

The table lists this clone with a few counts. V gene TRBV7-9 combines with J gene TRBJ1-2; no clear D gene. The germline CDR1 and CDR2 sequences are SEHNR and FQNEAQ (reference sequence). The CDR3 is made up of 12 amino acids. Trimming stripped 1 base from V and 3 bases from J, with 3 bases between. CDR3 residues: CASSLDYYGYTF. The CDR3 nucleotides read TGTGCCAGCAGCTTAGACTACTATGGCTACACCTTC.

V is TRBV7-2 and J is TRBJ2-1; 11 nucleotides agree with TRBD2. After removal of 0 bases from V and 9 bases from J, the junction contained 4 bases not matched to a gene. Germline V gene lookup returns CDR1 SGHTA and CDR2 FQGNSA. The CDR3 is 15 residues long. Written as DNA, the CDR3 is TGTGCCAGCAGCTTAGCTCTAGCGGGAGGTAGTGAGCAGTTCTTC. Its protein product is CASSLALAGGSEQFF.

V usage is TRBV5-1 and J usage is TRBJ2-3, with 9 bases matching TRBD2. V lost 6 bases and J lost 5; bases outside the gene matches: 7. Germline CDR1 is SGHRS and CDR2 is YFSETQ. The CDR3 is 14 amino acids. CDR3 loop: CASIAGGLGDTQYF. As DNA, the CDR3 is TGCGCCAGCATTGCGGGGGGGCTCGGAGATACGCAGTATTTT.

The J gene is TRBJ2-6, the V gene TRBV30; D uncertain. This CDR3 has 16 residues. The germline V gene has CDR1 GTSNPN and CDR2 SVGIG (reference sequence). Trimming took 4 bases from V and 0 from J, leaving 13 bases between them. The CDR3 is CAWMGSPSSGANVLTF. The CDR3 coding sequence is TGTGCCTGGATGGGCAGTCCGAGCTCTGGGGCCAACGTCCTGACTTTC.

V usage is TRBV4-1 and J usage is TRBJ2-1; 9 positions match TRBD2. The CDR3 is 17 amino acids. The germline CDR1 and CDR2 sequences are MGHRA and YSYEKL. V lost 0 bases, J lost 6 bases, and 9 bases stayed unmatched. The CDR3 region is CASSQDYETSGRNEQFF. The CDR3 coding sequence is TGCGCCAGCAGCCAAGATTACGAGACTAGCGGACGCAATGAGCAGTTCTTC.

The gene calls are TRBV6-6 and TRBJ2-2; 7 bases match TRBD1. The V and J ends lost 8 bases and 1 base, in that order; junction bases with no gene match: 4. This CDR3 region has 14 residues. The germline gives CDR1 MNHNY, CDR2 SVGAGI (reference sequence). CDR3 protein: CASPTGRNTGELFF. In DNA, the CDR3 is TGTGCCAGCCCGACAGGGCGGAACACCGGGGAGCTGTTTTTT.

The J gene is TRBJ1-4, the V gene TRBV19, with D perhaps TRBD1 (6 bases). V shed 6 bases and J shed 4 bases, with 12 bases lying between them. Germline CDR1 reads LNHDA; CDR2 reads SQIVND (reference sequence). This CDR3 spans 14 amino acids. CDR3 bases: TGTGCCAGTAGGCGCGTAGGGGGTAATGAAAAACTGTTTTTT. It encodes CASRRVGGNEKLFF.

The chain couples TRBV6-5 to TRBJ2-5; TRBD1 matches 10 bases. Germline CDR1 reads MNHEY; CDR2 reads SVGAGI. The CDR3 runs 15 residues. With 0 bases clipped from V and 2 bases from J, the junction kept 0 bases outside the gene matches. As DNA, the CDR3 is TGTGCCAGCAGTTACTCGGACAGGGGGCAAGAGACCCAGTACTTC. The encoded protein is CASSYSDRGQETQYF.

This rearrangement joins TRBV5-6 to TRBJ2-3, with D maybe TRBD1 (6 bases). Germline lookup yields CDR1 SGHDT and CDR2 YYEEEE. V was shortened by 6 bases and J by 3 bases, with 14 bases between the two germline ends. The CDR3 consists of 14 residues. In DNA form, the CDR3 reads TGTGCCAGCAAGGAACAGGGTTTGACAGATACGCAGTATTTT. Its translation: CASKEQGLTDTQYF.

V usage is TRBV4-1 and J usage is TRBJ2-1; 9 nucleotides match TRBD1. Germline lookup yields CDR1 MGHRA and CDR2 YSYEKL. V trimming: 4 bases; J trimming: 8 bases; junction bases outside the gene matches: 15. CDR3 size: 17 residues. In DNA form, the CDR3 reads TGCGCCAGCAGCCCCCAGCCGACAGGGGGGAATGTAGATGAGCAGTTCTTC. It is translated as CASSPQPTGGNVDEQFF.

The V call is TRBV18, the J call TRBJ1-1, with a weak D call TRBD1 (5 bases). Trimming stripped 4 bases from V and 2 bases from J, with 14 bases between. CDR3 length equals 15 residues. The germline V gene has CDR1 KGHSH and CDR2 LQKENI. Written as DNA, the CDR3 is TGTGCCAGCTCACGGTCGGCTCAGGGAAACACTGAAGCTTTCTTT. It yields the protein CASSRSAQGNTEAFF.

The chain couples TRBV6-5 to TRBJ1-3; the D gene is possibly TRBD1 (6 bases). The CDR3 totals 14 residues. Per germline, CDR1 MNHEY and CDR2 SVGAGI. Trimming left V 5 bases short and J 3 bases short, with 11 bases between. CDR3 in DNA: TGTGCCAGCAGTCTCCTGGGACATGGAAACACCATATATTTT. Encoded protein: CASSLLGHGNTIYF.

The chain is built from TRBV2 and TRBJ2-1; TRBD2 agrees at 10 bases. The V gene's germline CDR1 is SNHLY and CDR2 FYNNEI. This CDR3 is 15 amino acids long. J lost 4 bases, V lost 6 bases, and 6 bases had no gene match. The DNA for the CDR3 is TGTGCCAGCAGCGAGCGGGGGGGGTTGTACAATGAGCAGTTCTTC. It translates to CASSERGGLYNEQFF.

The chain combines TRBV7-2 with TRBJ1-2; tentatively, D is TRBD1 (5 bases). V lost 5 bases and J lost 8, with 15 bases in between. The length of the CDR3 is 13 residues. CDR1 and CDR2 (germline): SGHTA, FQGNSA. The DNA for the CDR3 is TGTGCCAGCAGCCTCAGGGCCCCCTGGGGCTACACCTTC. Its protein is CASSLRAPWGYTF.